The 12 T cell receptor beta chains below were found in one sample sequenced in a study of T cell clonality in common variable immunodeficiency. Profiling relied on immunoSEQ multiplex PCR, and the TCRdb table lists in-frame clones only, not all of them. The repertoire consists of 20,000 or so clones, none detected only once. These receptors have no identified antigens. Study-level findings and limits: Common variable immunodeficiency TCR beta sequences reportedly had fewer deletions and N-nucleotide insertions.

The material sequenced was peripheral blood mononuclear cells. All receptors come from a human donor with common variable immunodeficiency.

This clone was observed many times. The CDR3 DNA, read in part, is TGTGCCAGCAGTCAGACAGGGGGCAACGAG. Amino acids: CASSQTGGNE. The complete CDR3 reads CASSQTGGNEQYF. The chain carries TRBV27 and TRBJ2-7; the match to TRBD1 covers 10 bases. The read stops 3 residues short of the end of the CDR3; the missing end is completed from the germline J gene. The CDR3 has 13 residues. V lost 5 bases to trimming and J lost 5 bases; unmatched junction nucleotides: 3. Per the germline V gene, CDR1 is MNHEY and CDR2 is SMNVEV (reference sequence).

This clone was seen at least ten times. The CDR3 end falls 3 residues outside the read, so it is completed with the germline J gene. The chain uses TRBV28 and TRBJ2-2; 11 bases match TRBD1. Losses at the gene ends were 2 bases for V and 7 bases for J; bases not matched to a gene: 6. Germline V lookup: CDR1 MDHEN, CDR2 SYDVKM. The CDR3 totals 16 residues. CDR3 region: CASSLPWTGGSGELFF. Partial CDR3 DNA: TGTGCCAGCAGTTTACCCTGGACAGGGGGCAGCGGGGAG.

This clone has a count of ten or more. The CDR3 end lies 3 residues beyond the end of the read and is filled in from the germline J gene. The chain has TRBV19 and TRBJ1-1; D possibly corresponds to TRBD1 (6 bases). V was cut by 10 bases and J by 2 bases, with 14 bases left in between. The germline gives CDR1 LNHDA, CDR2 SQIVND (reference sequence). The CDR3 runs 13 residues. Partial CDR3 DNA: TGTGCCACCTTCCGACAGGCCAACACTGAA. Translation: CATFRQANTE. Given in full, the CDR3 is CATFRQANTEAFF.

This clone was detected only a few times. The CDR3 is cut off 3 residues early in the read; its end comes from the germline J gene. V gene TRBV7-2 combines with J gene TRBJ2-7, with D possibly being TRBD1 (5 bases). Between the trimmed V and J ends, which lost 8 bases and 0 bases, there was a span of 11 bases. The CDR3 runs 13 residues. CDR1 is SGHTA, CDR2 FQGNSA, per germline. CDR3 amino acids: CASGVGPSYEQYF. The DNA read from the CDR3 is TGTGCCAGCGGGGTGGGGCCCTCCTACGAG.

This clone was detected many times. The read terminates 3 residues ahead of where the CDR3 ends, so the germline J gene completes it. The same CDR3 can be traced to other DNA sequences in this sample. This chain uses TRBV5-1 with TRBJ2-3; D remains ambiguous. The V gene's germline CDR1 is SGHRS and CDR2 YFSETQ. V was cut by 4 bases and J by 1 base, with 4 bases left in between. The CDR3 covers 12 residues. The CDR3 bases that were read are TGCGCCAGCAGCCGGGGCACAGATACG. It codes for CASSRGTDT. In full, the CDR3 is CASSRGTDTQYF.

The sample holds many counts of this clone. Read sequence stops 3 residues before the CDR3 end, and the germline J gene provides the missing end. The J gene is TRBJ2-7, the V gene TRBV5-1, with D tentatively TRBD1 (5 bases). This CDR3 has 14 amino acids. V lost 4 bases and J 3 bases, leaving 14 bases between the germline ends. In germline, CDR1 is SGHRS, CDR2 YFSETQ. Here the CDR3 reads CASSPRVISYEQYF. The sequenced CDR3 bases are TGCGCCAGCAGCCCCAGGGTAATTAGCTACGAG.

The table lists this clone with many counts. The missing CDR3 end, 3 residues past where the read stops, is filled in from the germline J gene. V gene TRBV19 combines with J gene TRBJ1-3; D is ambiguous. This CDR3 contains 14 residues. Per the germline V gene, CDR1 is LNHDA and CDR2 is SQIVND (reference sequence). Incomplete CDR3 DNA: TGTGCCAGTAGTATTGTGGCTAGCGGGAGGGCC. This translates into CASSIVASGRA. The whole CDR3 sequence is CASSIVASGRAIYF.

On this clone itself: The read finishes 3 residues shy of the CDR3 end, and the germline J gene is used to complete it. The gene calls are TRBV27 and TRBJ2-5; 9 bases agree with TRBD1. The V and J ends lost 6 bases and 0 bases, in that order; junction bases with no gene match: 8. The CDR3 has 16 amino acids. Germline V lookup: CDR1 MNHEY, CDR2 SMNVEV (reference sequence). The CDR3 bases that were read are TGTGCCAGCAGCCACGGACAGGGGAGGTACCAAGAGACC. Translation: CASSHGQGRYQET. The entire CDR3 is CASSHGQGRYQETQYF.

In this sample, this clone turned up many times. The read comes to an end 3 residues before the CDR3 does, leaving the germline J gene to fill in the end. The chain combines TRBV18 with TRBJ1-5; D is ambiguous. Trimming took 2 bases from V and 4 from J, leaving 6 bases between them. Germline V gives CDR1 KGHSH, CDR2 LQKENI. CDR3 length: 13 residues. The CDR3: CASSPGGNQPQHF. CDR3 DNA (partial): TGTGCCAGCTCACCAGGAGGGAATCAGCCC.

This clone was recorded at least ten times. The CDR3 goes on 3 residues after the read ends, and that part is filled in from the germline J gene. The rearrangement joins TRBV30 to TRBJ2-3, with TRBD2 as a possible D gene (5 bases). Germline loops: CDR1 GTSNPN, CDR2 SVGIG (reference sequence). V was clipped by 3 bases and J by 0 bases, with 13 bases between them. The CDR3 contains 15 residues. The CDR3 is CAWRRGSQSTDTQYF. CDR3 bases read: TGTGCCTGGAGAAGAGGGTCTCAAAGCACAGATACG.

Of note for this clone: The read is 3 residues too short to cover the CDR3 end, so that end is filled in from the germline J gene. V is TRBV19 and J is TRBJ2-2, with D maybe TRBD2 (5 bases). CDR3 length: 13 residues. The V end was cut by 6 bases, the J end by 6 bases, with 11 bases between. Germline V gene data show CDR1 as LNHDA and CDR2 as SQIVND (reference sequence). The sequenced part of the CDR3 DNA is TGTGCCAGTAGGGAGGACTGGGCCGGGGAG. Translating gives CASREDWAGE. The full CDR3 is CASREDWAGELFF.

This clone showed up many times. The DNA read from the CDR3 is TGTGCCAGCAGCTTAAGGCCCCGTGGAGCGGGAGTCGTAGAGACC. The encoded protein is CASSLRPRGAGVVET. The full-length CDR3 reads as CASSLRPRGAGVVETQYF. The chain combines TRBV7-3 with TRBJ2-5, with 8 bases fitting TRBD2. The CDR3 is cut off 3 residues early in the read; its end comes from the germline J gene. In germline, CDR1 is SGHTA, CDR2 FQGTGA. CDR3 size: 18 residues. Trimming cost V 1 base and J 4 bases; bases outside gene matches: 14.